This TCR beta chain derives from a study of OX40 agonist ivuxolimab in advanced cancers. The protocol was immunoSEQ multiplex PCR, while the TCRdb copy is restricted to in-frame clones and leaves out a portion. The profile shows nearly 65,000 clones, about 90% of them singletons. The germline V and J ends were trimmed by 7 bases and 3 bases, with 34 bases remaining between them. The CDR3 has 20 amino acids. This sequence was found in an adult with an advanced solid tumor such as melanoma, head and neck, liver or kidney cancer. The source material was CD4+ or CD8+ T cells sorted from blood, sampled in a trial of the OX40 agonist ivuxolimab. The rearrangement uses TRBV5-3 and TRBJ1-1, with no clear D. TRBV5-3 is an open reading frame, and its role is uncertain. CDR3 sequence reads: CARSPNKANRTDQEHTEAFF. For the CDR3, the DNA is TGTGCCAGATCACCAAACAAGGCGAACCGGACCGACCAGGAGCACACTGAAGCTTTCTTT.